The next 10 T cell receptor beta chains were all read from a single sample in a study of shared clonotypes between healthy human individuals. Assay used: immunoSEQ multiplex PCR; TCRdb lists only in-frame clones, some missing. The table has hundreds of thousands of clones, roughly 73% seen once; the top ten hold 1.5% to 2%. Sequencing used memory CD4+ T cells sorted from blood. Subset indicated: CD45RA-negative fraction. These receptors were collected from a woman in her 30s in good health.

On this clone itself: Other DNA sequences in the same sample also yield this CDR3. This rearrangement joins TRBV28 to TRBJ1-1, with 7 bases matching TRBD1. Germline V gene data show CDR1 as MDHEN and CDR2 as SYDVKM. V dropped 6 bases and J dropped 1; count of bases not matched to a gene: 5. This CDR3 comprises 14 residues. CDR3: CASSLGDRNTEAFF. The CDR3 coding sequence is TGTGCCAGCAGCCTCGGGGACAGGAACACTGAAGCTTTCTTT.

This clone was picked up many times. V is TRBV18 and J is TRBJ2-1; 10 bases agree with TRBD2. This CDR3 has 18 residues. V gave up 3 bases and J gave up 3 bases; unmatched junction bases: 11. Looked up from germline, CDR1 is KGHSH and CDR2 is LQKENI. CDR3 nucleotides: TGTGCCAGCTCACCTGGCTTTAGGCTAGCGGGAGTCTACAATGAGCAGTTCTTC. This sequence encodes CASSPGFRLAGVYNEQFF.

V gene TRBV10-3 combines with J gene TRBJ2-2; 9 bases match TRBD1. In germline, CDR1 is ENHRY, CDR2 SYGVKD. This CDR3 spans 16 amino acids. V lost 8 bases to trimming and J lost 0 bases; unmatched junction nucleotides: 7. CDR3 coding DNA: TGTGCCATCTACGACTGGGACAGGGCGAACACCGGGGAGCTGTTTTTT. It codes for CAIYDWDRANTGELFF.

This sequence joins TRBV19 and TRBJ2-6, with D unresolved. The CDR3 is made up of 14 amino acids. Trimming shortened V by 10 bases and J by 1 base, and 11 bases separated the two germline ends. The V gene's germline CDR1 is LNHDA and CDR2 SQIVND (reference sequence). CDR3 loop: CATGAYSGANVLTF. The CDR3 region has the DNA TGTGCCACCGGAGCATATTCTGGGGCCAACGTCCTGACTTTC.

This clone was picked up a small number of times. Other DNA sequences in this sample translate to the same CDR3. CDR3 residues: CSGNGGPQETQYF. As DNA, the CDR3 is TGCAGCGGAAACGGAGGGCCCCAAGAGACCCAGTACTTC. The J gene is TRBJ2-5, the V gene TRBV29-1; a possible D gene is TRBD2 (6 bases). Germline-derived CDR1 and CDR2 are SQVTM and ANQGSEA. Between the trimmed V and J ends, which lost 7 bases and 1 base, there was a span of 13 bases. The CDR3 sequence is 13 residues long.

The rearrangement joins TRBV7-3 to TRBJ2-7; D unresolved. CDR1 is SGHTA, CDR2 FQGTGA, per germline. Trimming pared 5 bases from V and 0 bases from J, leaving 14 bases between. The CDR3 consists of 15 residues. CDR3 sequence: CASSKAHGSSYEQYF. The CDR3 DNA follows: TGTGCCAGCAGCAAGGCACATGGAAGCTCCTACGAGCAGTACTTC. The entire variable domain, with the rest obtained from reference TRBV7-3 and TRBJ2-7, is as follows: GAGVSQTPSNKVTEKGKYVELRCDPISGHTALYWYRQSLGQGPEFLIYFQGTGAADDSGLPNDRFFAVRPEGSVSTLKIQRTERGDSAVYLCASSKAHGSSYEQYFGPGTRLTVT.

Only one count was recorded for this clone. This rearrangement joins TRBV6-4 to TRBJ1-2; the match to TRBD1 covers 8 bases. V was clipped by 5 bases and J by 8 bases; unmatched bases: 10. In germline, CDR1 is MRHNA, CDR2 SNTAGT. The CDR3 extends over 14 amino acids. This CDR3 reads CASSRETAGGGYTF. The DNA of the CDR3 is TGTGCCAGCAGTAGGGAGACGGCAGGGGGCGGCTACACCTTC.

This clone was seen more than once but under ten times. The CDR3 coding sequence is TGTGCCAGCAGCCAAGATGGCTCCCGAAACAATGAGCAGTTCTTC. Translated: CASSQDGSRNNEQFF. The rearrangement uses TRBV4-2 and TRBJ2-1; no clear D. The CDR3 is made up of 15 amino acids. Germline loops: CDR1 LGHNA, CDR2 YNFKEQ. The V end lost 0 bases, the J end lost 5 bases, and 11 bases lay between the germline ends.

J is TRBJ2-1 and V is TRBV30; 9 bases are a match to TRBD2. The CDR3 sequence is 14 residues long. The germline V gene has CDR1 GTSNPN and CDR2 SVGIG (reference sequence). The junction had 9 bases not matched to a gene; V was cut back by 5 bases and J by 7 bases. CDR3 amino acids: CAWGPGTSTNEQFF. Here the CDR3 DNA reads TGTGCCTGGGGCCCCGGGACTAGCACGAATGAGCAGTTCTTC.

The chain employs TRBV28 and TRBJ2-7, with 9 bases lining up with TRBD2. The CDR3 spans 16 residues. CDR1 and CDR2 (germline): MDHEN, SYDVKM. V lost 5 bases, J lost 2 bases, and 10 bases stayed unmatched. The CDR3 loop is CASSLDSGSFPYEQYF. CDR3 DNA sequence: TGTGCCAGCAGTCTCGATAGCGGGAGTTTCCCCTACGAGCAGTACTTC.